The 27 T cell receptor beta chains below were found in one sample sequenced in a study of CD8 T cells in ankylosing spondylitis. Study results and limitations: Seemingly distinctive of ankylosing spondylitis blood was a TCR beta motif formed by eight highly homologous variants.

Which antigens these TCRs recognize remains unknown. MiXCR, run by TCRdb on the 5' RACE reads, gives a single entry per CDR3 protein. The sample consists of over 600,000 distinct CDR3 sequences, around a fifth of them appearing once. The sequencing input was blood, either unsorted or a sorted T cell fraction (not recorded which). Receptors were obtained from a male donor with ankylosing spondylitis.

CDR3 loop: CSARPSPYEQYF. The CDR3 region has the DNA TGCAGTGCCAGACCTAGTCCCTACGAGCAGTACTTC. V usage is TRBV20-1 and J usage is TRBJ2-7; D gene unclear. The V gene lost 6 bases and the J gene lost 2 bases, with 11 bases spanning the gap. The CDR3 spans 12 residues. Germline CDR1 is DFQATT and CDR2 is SNEGSKA (reference sequence).

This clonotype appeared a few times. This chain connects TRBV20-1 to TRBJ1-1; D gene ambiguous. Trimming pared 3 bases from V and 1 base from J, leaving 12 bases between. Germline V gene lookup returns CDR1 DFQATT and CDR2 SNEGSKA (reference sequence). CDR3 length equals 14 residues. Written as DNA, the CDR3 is TGCAGTGCTAGGCCGGCTGCCAAGAACACTGAAGCTTTCTTT. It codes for CSARPAAKNTEAFF.

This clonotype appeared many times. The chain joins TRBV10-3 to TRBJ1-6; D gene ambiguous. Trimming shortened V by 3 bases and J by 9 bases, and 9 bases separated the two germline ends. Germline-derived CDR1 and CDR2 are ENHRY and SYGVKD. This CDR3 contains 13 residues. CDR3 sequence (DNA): TGTGCCATCAGTGATGAGACAATTTCACCCCTCCACTTT. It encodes CAISDETISPLHF.

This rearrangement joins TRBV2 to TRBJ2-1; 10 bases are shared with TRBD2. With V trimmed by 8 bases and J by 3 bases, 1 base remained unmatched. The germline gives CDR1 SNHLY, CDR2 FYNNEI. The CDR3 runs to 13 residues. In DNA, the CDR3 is TGTGCCAGCGAGCGGGAGGGCTACAATGAGCAGTTCTTC. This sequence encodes CASEREGYNEQFF.

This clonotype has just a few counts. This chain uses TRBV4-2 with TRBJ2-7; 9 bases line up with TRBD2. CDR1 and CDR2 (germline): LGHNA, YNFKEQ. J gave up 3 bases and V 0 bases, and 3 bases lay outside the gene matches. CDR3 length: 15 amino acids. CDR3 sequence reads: CASSQEREGGYEQYF. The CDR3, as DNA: TGTGCCAGCAGCCAAGAGCGGGAGGGGGGCTACGAGCAGTACTTC.

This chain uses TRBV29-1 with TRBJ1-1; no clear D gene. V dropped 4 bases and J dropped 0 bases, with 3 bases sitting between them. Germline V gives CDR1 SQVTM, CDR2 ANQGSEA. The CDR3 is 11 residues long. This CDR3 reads CSVVMNTEAFF. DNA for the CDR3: TGCAGCGTTGTTATGAACACTGAAGCTTTCTTT.

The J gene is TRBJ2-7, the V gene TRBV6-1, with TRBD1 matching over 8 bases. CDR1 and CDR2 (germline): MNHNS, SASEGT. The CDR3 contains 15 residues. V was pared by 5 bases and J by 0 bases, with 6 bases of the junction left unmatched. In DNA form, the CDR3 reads TGTGCCAGCAGTAGCACAGGGGGGTACTCCTACGAGCAGTACTTC. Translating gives CASSSTGGYSYEQYF.

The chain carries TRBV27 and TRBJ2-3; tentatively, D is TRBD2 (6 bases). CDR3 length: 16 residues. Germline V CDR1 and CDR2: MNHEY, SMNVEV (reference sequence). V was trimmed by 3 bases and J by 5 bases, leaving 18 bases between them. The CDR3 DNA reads TGTGCCAGCAGTTTGGGTGTGGGACTCTTAGAAGATACGCAGTATTTT. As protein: CASSLGVGLLEDTQYF.

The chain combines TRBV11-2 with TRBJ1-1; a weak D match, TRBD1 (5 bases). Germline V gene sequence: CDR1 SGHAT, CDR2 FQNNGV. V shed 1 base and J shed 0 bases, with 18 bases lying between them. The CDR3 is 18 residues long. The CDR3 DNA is TGTGCCAGCAGCTTAGGGAGGACCCAGGGCCGTATGAACACTGAAGCTTTCTTT. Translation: CASSLGRTQGRMNTEAFF.

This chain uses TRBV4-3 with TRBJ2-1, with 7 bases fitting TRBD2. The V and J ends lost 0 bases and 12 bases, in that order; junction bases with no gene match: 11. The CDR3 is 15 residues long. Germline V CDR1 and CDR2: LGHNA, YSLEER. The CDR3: CASSQDSGRASWQFF. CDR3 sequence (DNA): TGCGCCAGCAGCCAAGATTCAGGGAGGGCCTCGTGGCAGTTCTTC.

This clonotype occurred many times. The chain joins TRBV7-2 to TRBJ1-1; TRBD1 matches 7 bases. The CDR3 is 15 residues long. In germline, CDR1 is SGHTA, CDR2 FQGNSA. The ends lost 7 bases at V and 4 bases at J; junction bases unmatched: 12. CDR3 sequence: CASTPWAGGATEAFF. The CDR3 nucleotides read TGTGCCAGCACTCCATGGGCAGGGGGTGCCACTGAAGCTTTCTTT.

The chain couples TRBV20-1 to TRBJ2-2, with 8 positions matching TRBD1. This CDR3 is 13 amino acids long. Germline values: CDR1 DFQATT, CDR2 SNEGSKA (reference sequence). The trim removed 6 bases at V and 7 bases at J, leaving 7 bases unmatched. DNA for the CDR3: TGCAGTGCACCAAGGACAGGGAACGGGGAGCTGTTTTTT. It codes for CSAPRTGNGELFF.

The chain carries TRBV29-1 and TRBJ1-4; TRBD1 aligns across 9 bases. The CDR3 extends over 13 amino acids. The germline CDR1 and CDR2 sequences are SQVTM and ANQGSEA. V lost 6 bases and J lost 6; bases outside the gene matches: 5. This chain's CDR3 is CSVLTGGDEKLFF. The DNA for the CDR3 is TGCAGCGTCTTAACAGGGGGCGATGAAAAACTGTTTTTT. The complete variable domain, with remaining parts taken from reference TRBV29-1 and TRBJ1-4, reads SAVISQKPSRDICQRGTSLTIQCQVDSQVTMMFWYRQQPGQSLTLIATANQGSEATYESGFVIDKFPISRPNLTFSTLTVSNMSPEDSSIYLCSVLTGGDEKLFFGSGTQLSVL.

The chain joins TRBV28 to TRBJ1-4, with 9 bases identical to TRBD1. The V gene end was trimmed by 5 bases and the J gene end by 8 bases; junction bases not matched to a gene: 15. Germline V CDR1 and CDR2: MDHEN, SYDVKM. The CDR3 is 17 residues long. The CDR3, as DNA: TGTGCCAGCAGTGTCAACTCCTACAGGGGGCAAAGGGAAAAACTGTTTTTT. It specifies CASSVNSYRGQREKLFF.

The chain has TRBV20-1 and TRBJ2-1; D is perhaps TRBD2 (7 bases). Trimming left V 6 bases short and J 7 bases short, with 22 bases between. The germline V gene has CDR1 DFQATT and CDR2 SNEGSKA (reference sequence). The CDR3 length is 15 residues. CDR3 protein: CSARLRGAPSNEQFF. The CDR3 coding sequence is TGCAGTGCCCGACTCCGGGGGGCGCCCAGTAATGAGCAGTTCTTC.

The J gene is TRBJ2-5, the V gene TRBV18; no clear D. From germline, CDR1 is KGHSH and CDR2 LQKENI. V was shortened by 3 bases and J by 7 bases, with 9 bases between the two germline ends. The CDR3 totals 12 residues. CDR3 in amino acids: CASSPQVATQYF. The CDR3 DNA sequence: TGTGCCAGCTCACCGCAAGTAGCGACCCAGTACTTC.

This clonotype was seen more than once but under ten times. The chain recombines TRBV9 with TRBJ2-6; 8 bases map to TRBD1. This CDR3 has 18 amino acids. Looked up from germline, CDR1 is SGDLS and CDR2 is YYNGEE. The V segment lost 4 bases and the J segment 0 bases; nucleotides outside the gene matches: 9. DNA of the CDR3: TGTGCCAGCAGCCCGAGACAGGGGTTACCCTCTGGGGCCAACGTCCTGACTTTC. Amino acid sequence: CASSPRQGLPSGANVLTF.

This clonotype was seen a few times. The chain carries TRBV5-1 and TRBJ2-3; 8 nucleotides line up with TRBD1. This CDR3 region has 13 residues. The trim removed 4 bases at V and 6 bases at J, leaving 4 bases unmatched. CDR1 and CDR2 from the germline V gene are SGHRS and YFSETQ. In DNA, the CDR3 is TGCGCCAGCAGCGTAGGACAGGGCGATACGCAGTATTTT. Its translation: CASSVGQGDTQYF.

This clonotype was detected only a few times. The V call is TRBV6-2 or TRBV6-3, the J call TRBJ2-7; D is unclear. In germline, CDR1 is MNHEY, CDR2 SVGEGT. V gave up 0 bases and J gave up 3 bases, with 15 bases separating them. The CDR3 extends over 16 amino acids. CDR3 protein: CASSYSPSSGNYEQYF. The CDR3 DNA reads TGTGCCAGCAGTTACTCACCCTCGAGTGGAAACTACGAGCAGTACTTC.

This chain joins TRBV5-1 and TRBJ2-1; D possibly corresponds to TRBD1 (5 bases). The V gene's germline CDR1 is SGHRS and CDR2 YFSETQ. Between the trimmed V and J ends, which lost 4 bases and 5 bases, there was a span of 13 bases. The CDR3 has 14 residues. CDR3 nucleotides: TGCGCCAGCAGCGCCGGCTCGACAGACAATGAGCAGTTCTTC. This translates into CASSAGSTDNEQFF.

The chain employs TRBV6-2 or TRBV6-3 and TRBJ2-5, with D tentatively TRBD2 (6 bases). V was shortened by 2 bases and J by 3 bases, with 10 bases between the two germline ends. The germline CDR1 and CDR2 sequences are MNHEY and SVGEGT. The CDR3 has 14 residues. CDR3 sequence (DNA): TGTGCCAGCAGTTACCGGACTATGGAAGAGACCCAGTACTTC. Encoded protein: CASSYRTMEETQYF.

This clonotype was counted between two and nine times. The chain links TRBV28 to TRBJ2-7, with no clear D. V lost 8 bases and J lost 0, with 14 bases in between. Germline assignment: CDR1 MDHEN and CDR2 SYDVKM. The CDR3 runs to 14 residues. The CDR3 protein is CASHRADYSYEQYF. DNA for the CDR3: TGTGCCAGCCACCGGGCGGATTACTCCTACGAGCAGTACTTC. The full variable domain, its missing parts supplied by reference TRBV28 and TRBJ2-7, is DVKVTQSSRYLVKRTGEKVFLECVQDMDHENMFWYRQDPGLGLRLIYFSYDVKMKEKGDIPEGYSVSREKKERFSLILESASTNQTSMYLCASHRADYSYEQYFGPGTRLTVT.

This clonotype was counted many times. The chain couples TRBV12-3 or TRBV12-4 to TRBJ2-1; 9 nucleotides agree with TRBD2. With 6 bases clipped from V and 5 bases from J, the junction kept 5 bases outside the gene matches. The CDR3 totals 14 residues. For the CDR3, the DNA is TGTGCCAGCAGCCTAGCGGGGATAAACAATGAGCAGTTCTTC. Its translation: CASSLAGINNEQFF.

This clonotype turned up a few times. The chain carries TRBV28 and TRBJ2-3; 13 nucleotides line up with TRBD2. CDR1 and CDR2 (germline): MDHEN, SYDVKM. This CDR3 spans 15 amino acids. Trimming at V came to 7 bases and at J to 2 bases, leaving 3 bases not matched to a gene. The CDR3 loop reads CASKGTSGNTDTQYF. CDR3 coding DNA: TGTGCCAGCAAGGGGACTAGCGGGAACACAGATACGCAGTATTTT.

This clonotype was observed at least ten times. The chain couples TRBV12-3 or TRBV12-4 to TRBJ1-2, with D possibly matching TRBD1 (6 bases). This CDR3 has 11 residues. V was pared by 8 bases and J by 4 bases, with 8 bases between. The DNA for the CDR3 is TGTGCCAGCTCAGGGGCCTATGGCTACACCTTC. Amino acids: CASSGAYGYTF.

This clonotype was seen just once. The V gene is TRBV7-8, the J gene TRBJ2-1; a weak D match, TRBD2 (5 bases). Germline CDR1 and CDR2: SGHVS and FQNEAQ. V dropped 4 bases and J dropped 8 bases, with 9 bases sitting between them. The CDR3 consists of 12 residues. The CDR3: CASSWQEDEQFF. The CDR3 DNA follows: TGTGCCAGCAGCTGGCAGGAGGATGAGCAGTTCTTC.

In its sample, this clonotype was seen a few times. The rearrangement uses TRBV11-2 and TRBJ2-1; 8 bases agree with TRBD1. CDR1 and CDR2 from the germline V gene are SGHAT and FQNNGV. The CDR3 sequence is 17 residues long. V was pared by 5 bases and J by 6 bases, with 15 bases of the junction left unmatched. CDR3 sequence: CASSPSPRDRYRNEQFF. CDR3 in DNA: TGTGCCAGCAGCCCCTCACCGCGGGACAGGTATCGCAATGAGCAGTTCTTC.